This T cell receptor beta chain emerged from a study of PD-1 blockade in classical Hodgkin lymphoma. Findings of the study overall: TCR diversity in CD4+, not CD8+, cells rose significantly by C4D1.

J lost 3 bases, V lost 4 bases, and 9 bases had no gene match. Germline assignment: CDR1 SGHVS and CDR2 FQNEAQ. The CDR3 loop spans 15 amino acids. This clone occurred a few times. Its specificity is unknown. The method was immunoSEQ multiplex PCR; TCRdb's version includes in-frame clones alone and lacks a portion of them. Seen here are 20,000 to 25,000 clones, approximately 70% observed once, and the top ten hold 1.2%. Time point specified: cycle 4 day 1 (C4D1), after 6 weeks of nivolumab. Every patient relapsed after autologous stem cell transplantation, and brentuximab vedotin exposure varied. With magnetic negative selection, CD4+ T cells were purified from PBMCs that had been thawed.

The input for sequencing was CD4+ T cells from blood, taken before the fourth cycle of nivolumab. J is TRBJ2-7 and V is TRBV7-8; TRBD1 matches 7 bases. The source is a human donor with classical Hodgkin lymphoma. CDR3 in amino acids: CASSSSRDRFYEQYF. CDR3 nucleotide sequence: TGTGCCAGCAGCTCCAGCCGGGACAGATTCTACGAGCAGTACTTC.